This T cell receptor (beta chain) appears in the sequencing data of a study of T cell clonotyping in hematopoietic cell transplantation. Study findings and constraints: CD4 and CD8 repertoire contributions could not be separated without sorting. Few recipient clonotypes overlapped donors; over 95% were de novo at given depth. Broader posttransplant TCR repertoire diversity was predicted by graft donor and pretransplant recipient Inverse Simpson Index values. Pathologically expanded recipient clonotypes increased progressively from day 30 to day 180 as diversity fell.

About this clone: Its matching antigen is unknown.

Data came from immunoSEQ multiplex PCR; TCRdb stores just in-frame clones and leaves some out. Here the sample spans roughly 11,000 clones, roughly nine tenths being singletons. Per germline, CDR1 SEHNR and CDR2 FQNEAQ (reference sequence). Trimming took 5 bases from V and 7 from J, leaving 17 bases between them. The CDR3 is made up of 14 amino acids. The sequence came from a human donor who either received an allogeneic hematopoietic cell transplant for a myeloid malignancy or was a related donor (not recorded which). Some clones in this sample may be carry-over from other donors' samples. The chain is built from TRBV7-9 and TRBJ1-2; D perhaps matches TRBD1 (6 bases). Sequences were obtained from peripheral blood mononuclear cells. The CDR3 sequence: CASSPTTGVIGYTF. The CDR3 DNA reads TGTGCCAGCAGCCCGACGACAGGAGTTATTGGCTACACCTTC.